Listed below are T cell receptor beta chains from one sample, sequenced in a study of blood T cell repertoires in COVID-19. Method: immunoSEQ multiplex PCR; TCRdb's copy keeps in-frame clones and lacks some. The sample consists of hundreds of thousands of clones, about nine tenths of them appearing once. Sequencing used peripheral blood. All receptors come from a young woman with acute or convalescent COVID-19. CDR3s include the opening cysteine and the closing phenylalanine or tryptophan. The D gene is left open where the match is weak. Not every row has a clone size; where given, it reads once, few, many or a size class.

D gene	V gene	clone size	J gene	CDR3 DNA	CDR3 protein
TRBD2	TRBV6-4	-	TRBJ2-2	TGTGCCAGCAGTGATGATAGCGGGGGGGCCAGCACCGGGGAGCTGTTTTTT	CASSDDSGGASTGELFF
TRBD2	TRBV4-1	-	TRBJ2-5	TGCGCCAGCGCCTTCCTAGCGGGGGGTGGGGAGACCCAGTACTTC	CASAFLAGGGETQYF
-	TRBV7-9	-	TRBJ1-4	TGTGCCAGCAGCCCCGGCGGTAATGAAAAACTGTTTTTT	CASSPGGNEKLFF
-	TRBV20-1	-	TRBJ1-1	TGCAGTGCTAGATCGGGGGAAGAAGCTTTCTTT	CSARSGEEAFF
-	TRBV5-6	-	TRBJ1-2	TGTGCCAGCAGCTTCCGGGACACTGCCATTTATAACTATGGCTACACCTTC	CASSFRDTAIYNYGYTF
-	TRBV4-1	-	TRBJ1-6	TGCGCCAGCAGCGGACAGTATTCACCCCTCCACTTT	CASSGQYSPLHF
-	TRBV6-6	once	TRBJ1-5	TGTGCCAGCAGTTACGCGTCCCCCTCTTATCAGCCCCAGCATTTT	CASSYASPSYQPQHF
-	TRBV7-9	-	TRBJ1-1	TGTGCCAGCAGCTCCCCACGGGCGGGAATGAACACTGAAGCTTTCTTT	CASSSPRAGMNTEAFF
-	TRBV18	-	TRBJ1-3	TGTGCCAGCTCTGCAAACGGGGATTCTGGAAACACCATATATTTT	CASSANGDSGNTIYF
TRBD1	TRBV5-8	few	TRBJ1-1	TGTGCCAGCAGCGCTGGACAGGGAACTGAAGCTTTCTTT	CASSAGQGTEAFF
-	TRBV24-1	once	TRBJ2-7	TGTGCCACCAGTGATGTTACCGTTCCGGACGAGCAGTACTTC	CATSDVTVPDEQYF
-	TRBV29-1	-	TRBJ1-4	TGCAGCGTTCGACAGGACCCTAATGAAAAACTGTTTTTT	CSVRQDPNEKLFF
-	TRBV5-6	-	TRBJ2-7	TGTGCCAGCTCGACCGACTACTACGAGCAGTACTTC	CASSTDYYEQYF
-	TRBV4-1	-	TRBJ1-5	TGCGCCAGCAGCCTTGACAGGATCAATCAGCCCCAGCATTTT	CASSLDRINQPQHF
-	TRBV6-1	once	TRBJ1-1	TGTGCCAGCAGTGAGAGGACATCTGAAGCTTTCTTT	CASSERTSEAFF
-	TRBV5-1	-	TRBJ2-5	TGCGCCAGCAGCTTGGTGTCAGGCCGCCAAGAGACCCAGTACTTC	CASSLVSGRQETQYF
TRBD1	TRBV6-6	-	TRBJ1-2	TGTGCCAGCAGTCAACTCCAGACAGGGTCGGGATATGGCTACACCTTC	CASSQLQTGSGYGYTF
TRBD1	TRBV7-9	-	TRBJ1-2	TGTGCCAGCAGCTTAGGGGACAGGGCTACTAACTATGGCTACACCTTC	CASSLGDRATNYGYTF
-	TRBV18	-	TRBJ2-1	TGTGCCAGCTCACCACCCCAGGGACAATACAATGAGCAGTTCTTC	CASSPPQGQYNEQFF
-	TRBV7-8	-	TRBJ2-7	TGTGCCAGCAGCTTGGGGCAGGCTCGGCAACTCGAGCAGTACTTC	CASSLGQARQLEQYF
TRBD1	TRBV7-2	-	TRBJ2-5	TGTGCCAGCAGCCACAGGGGCCCCACATGGGCACAAGAGACCCAGTACTTC	CASSHRGPTWAQETQYF
-	TRBV15	-	TRBJ1-1	TGTGCCACCAGCCGGGTCCAGGGGAATTATATGAACACTGAAGCTTTCTTT	CATSRVQGNYMNTEAFF
TRBD2	TRBV5-1	-	TRBJ2-1	TGCGCCAGCAGCTTGACTAGCGGGGGTGGTGAGCAGTTCTTC	CASSLTSGGGEQFF
-	TRBV7-2	-	TRBJ1-2	TGTGCCAGCAGCTTAGGATTCCGGGATGGCTACACCTTC	CASSLGFRDGYTF
-	TRBV6-5	-	TRBJ1-2	TGTGCCAGCAGCCGACATTCTAACTATGGCTACACCTTC	CASSRHSNYGYTF
-	TRBV7-2	-	TRBJ1-1	TGTGCCAGCAGCCTCAGGACAGACCAAGCTTTCTTT	CASSLRTDQAFF
TRBD2	TRBV5-1	-	TRBJ2-1	TGCGCCAGCAGTGTTAGCGGGGGGGCCTCCTACAATGAGCAGTTCTTC	CASSVSGGASYNEQFF
-	TRBV9	-	TRBJ2-3	TGTGCCAGCAGCTTTGACCGACTACTAAGCACAGATACGCAGTATTTT	CASSFDRLLSTDTQYF
TRBD2	TRBV20-1	-	TRBJ2-1	TGCAGTGCAAGTAACCCTAGCGGGGGGGCCGCTGAGCAGTTCTTC	CSASNPSGGAAEQFF
TRBD2	TRBV7-9	-	TRBJ2-5	TGTGCCAGCAGCCTCGGACTAGCGGGGGGGGAGACCCAGTACTTC	CASSLGLAGGETQYF
TRBD1	TRBV7-6	-	TRBJ2-7	TGTGCCAGCAGCCATGGACAGGTTGGCGAGCAGTACTTC	CASSHGQVGEQYF
-	TRBV7-2	-	TRBJ2-4	TGTGCCAGCAGCTTAGCGTACAGGGACAAAAACATTCAGTACTTC	CASSLAYRDKNIQYF
-	TRBV5-1	-	TRBJ2-1	TGCGCCAGCAGCTTAGAGTTCTTCGCGGGGAGCAATGAGCAGTTCTTC	CASSLEFFAGSNEQFF
-	TRBV24-1	-	TRBJ2-2	TGTGCCACCAGTGTAGCCGGGGAGCTGTTTTTT	CATSVAGELFF
-	TRBV15	-	TRBJ2-7	TGTGCCACCAGCAGAGATCTTGGCGGTCTAAGCGACGAGCAGTACTTC	CATSRDLGGLSDEQYF
TRBD2	TRBV5-1	-	TRBJ2-1	TGCGCCAGCAGCTTGTATCCGGCTAGCGGGGAGTCCTACAATGAGCAGTTCTTC	CASSLYPASGESYNEQFF
-	TRBV2	few	TRBJ2-7	TGTGCCAGCAGTGACTTCTACCGGGAAAAAATCTGGTACGAGCAGTACTTC	CASSDFYREKIWYEQYF
-	TRBV6-4	-	TRBJ2-3	TGTGCCAGCAGTGACTCAGCACCCACAGGGACGCAGTATTTT	CASSDSAPTGTQYF
-	TRBV3-1/TRBV3-2	-	TRBJ1-6	TGTGCCAGCAGCCAAGAAAGGGGTAGAAATTCACCCCTCCACTTT	CASSQERGRNSPLHF
-	TRBV23-1	few	TRBJ1-5	TGCGCCAGCAGTCAATATGAACAGAGTAGCAATCAGCCCCAGCATTTT	CASSQYEQSSNQPQHF
-	TRBV6-2/TRBV6-3	few	TRBJ2-1	TGTGCCAGCAGTCCGGACTACCACCATGAGCAGTTCTTC	CASSPDYHHEQFF
-	TRBV6-2/TRBV6-3	-	TRBJ2-7	TGTGCCAGCAGTCGACTTGAATTCTACGAGCAGTACTTC	CASSRLEFYEQYF
-	TRBV4-1	-	TRBJ1-4	TGCGCCAGCAGCCCGGAGCGGGCAACTAATGAAAAACTGTTTTTT	CASSPERATNEKLFF